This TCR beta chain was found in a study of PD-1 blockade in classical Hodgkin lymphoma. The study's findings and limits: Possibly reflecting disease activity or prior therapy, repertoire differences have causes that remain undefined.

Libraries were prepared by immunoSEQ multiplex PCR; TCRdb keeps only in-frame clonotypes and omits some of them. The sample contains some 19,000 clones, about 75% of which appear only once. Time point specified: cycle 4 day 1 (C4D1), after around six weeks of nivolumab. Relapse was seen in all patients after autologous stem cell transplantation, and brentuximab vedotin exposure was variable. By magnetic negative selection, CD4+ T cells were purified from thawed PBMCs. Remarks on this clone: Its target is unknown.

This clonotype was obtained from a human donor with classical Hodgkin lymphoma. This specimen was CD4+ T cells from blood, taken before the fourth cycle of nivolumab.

CDR3 amino acids: CASSSTGPGNEQFF. In DNA, the CDR3 is TGTGCCAGCAGCTCGACAGGGCCAGGCAATGAGCAGTTCTTC. The J gene is TRBJ2-1, the V gene TRBV7-3, with 7 nucleotides matching TRBD1. This CDR3 has 14 amino acids. The V gene's germline CDR1 is SGHTA and CDR2 FQGTGA. The V gene end was trimmed by 4 bases and the J gene end by 6 bases; junction bases not matched to a gene: 6.